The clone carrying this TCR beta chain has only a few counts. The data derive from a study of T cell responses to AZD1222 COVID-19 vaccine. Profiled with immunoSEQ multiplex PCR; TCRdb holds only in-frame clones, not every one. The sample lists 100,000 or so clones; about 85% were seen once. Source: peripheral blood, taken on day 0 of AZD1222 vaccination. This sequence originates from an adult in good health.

The CDR3 DNA is TGTGCCAGCAGCTTTAAGGACAGGGGGCGCGAGCAGTACTTC. This translates into CASSFKDRGREQYF. V is TRBV5-8 and J is TRBJ2-7; 11 nucleotides match TRBD1. The CDR3 loop spans 14 amino acids. Germline V gene sequence: CDR1 SGHTS, CDR2 YDEGEE. V shed 2 bases and J 6 bases; nucleotides not matched to a gene: 4.